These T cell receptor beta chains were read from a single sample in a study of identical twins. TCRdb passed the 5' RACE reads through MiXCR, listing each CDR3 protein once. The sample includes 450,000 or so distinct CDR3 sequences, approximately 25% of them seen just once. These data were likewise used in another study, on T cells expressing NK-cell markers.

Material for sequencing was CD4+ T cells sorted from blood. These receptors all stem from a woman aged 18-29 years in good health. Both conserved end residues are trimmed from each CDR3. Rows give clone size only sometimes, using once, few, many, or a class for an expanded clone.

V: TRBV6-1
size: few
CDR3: ASRNGGLTSYEQY

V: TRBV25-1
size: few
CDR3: ASSEEVTQY

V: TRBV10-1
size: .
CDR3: ASSWGQTKETQY

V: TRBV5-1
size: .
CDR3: ASSLDTTHITRTDTQY

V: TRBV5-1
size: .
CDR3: ASSLLASGRVTDTQY

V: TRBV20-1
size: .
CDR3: SASRTSVTDTQY

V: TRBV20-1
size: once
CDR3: SALRQGRSEQY

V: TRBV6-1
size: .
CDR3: ASREQGTTGELF

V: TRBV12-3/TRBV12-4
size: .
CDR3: ASSSRGVVNYGYT

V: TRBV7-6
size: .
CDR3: ASSSSRDRETQY

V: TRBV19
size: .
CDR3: ASSTYRGQKNTGELF

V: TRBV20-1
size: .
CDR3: SARQGKETQY

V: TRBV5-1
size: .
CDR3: ATQKGLAGYNEQF

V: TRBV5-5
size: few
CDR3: ASSSQGNTDTQY

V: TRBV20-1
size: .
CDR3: SARVPVTDTQY

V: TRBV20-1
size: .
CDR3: SGGGPNSYNEQF

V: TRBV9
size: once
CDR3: ASSAEGQREGWEQY

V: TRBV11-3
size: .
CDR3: ASCQSPLQETQY

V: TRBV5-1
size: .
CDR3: ASSFDYQFHYEQY

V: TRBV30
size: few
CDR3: AWSGTPVGGYINGEQY

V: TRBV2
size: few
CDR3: ASSVLGGEAF

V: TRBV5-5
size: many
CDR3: ASTTGSEQY

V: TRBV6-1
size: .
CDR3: ASRGAQGNTIY

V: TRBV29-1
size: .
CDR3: SVGGGADQPQH

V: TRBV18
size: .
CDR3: ASSHGQVWTGELF

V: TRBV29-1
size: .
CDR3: SVVRDYSGETQY

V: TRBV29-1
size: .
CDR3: SVDRRLSGNTIY